Reported below is one T cell receptor beta chain. This record belongs to a study of T cell changes during pregnancy in multiple sclerosis. Assay used: immunoSEQ multiplex PCR; TCRdb lists only in-frame clones, some missing. The data contain approximately 87,000 clones, over 80% of them singletons. The origin of this receptor is a female donor with multiple sclerosis, enrolled in a pregnancy study. The sample in question was CD4+ T cells from peripheral blood mononuclear cells, obtained in the second trimester of pregnancy.

CDR3 amino acids: CASSLSGHVLNYGYTF. CDR3 bases: TGTGCCAGCAGCTTATCGGGTCATGTATTAAACTATGGCTACACCTTC. The chain is built from TRBV7-2 and TRBJ1-2; D remains unclear. This CDR3 has 16 amino acids. The germline V gene encodes CDR1 SGHTA and CDR2 FQGNSA. V lost 2 bases and J lost 2, with 15 bases in between.